This T cell receptor beta chain was observed in a study of blood T cell repertoires in COVID-19. The method was immunoSEQ multiplex PCR; TCRdb's version includes in-frame clones alone and lacks a portion of them. The sample has approximately 69,000 clones, approximately 80% seen once; the top ten hold 20% to 25%. There are 14 residues in the CDR3. Trimming cost V 11 bases and J 4 bases, with 19 bases left between them. The germline CDR1 and CDR2 sequences are MDHEN and SYDVKM. The J gene is TRBJ2-3, the V gene TRBV28; the D gene is possibly TRBD2 (6 bases). This sequence was found in a woman in her 70s with acute or convalescent COVID-19. Sequencing was done on a sample of peripheral blood. The CDR3 protein is CAEKGTGGADTQYF. For the CDR3, the DNA is TGTGCCGAAAAAGGTACAGGAGGGGCAGATACGCAGTATTTT.